The TCR beta chain described here comes from a study of blood T cell repertoires in COVID-19. Turning to the study itself: Sites in the United States, Italy and Spain provided acute and convalescent COVID-19 samples.

V was trimmed by 3 bases and J by 3 bases, leaving 15 bases between them. The CDR3 consists of 16 residues. Germline assignment: CDR1 LGHNA and CDR2 YNFKEQ. This clone was detected a few times. Original data processing: Nucleated cell counts were estimated from reference gene primer amplification. TCRdb keeps only in-frame clones here, not all; method: immunoSEQ multiplex PCR. V and J calls and clone size are those listed in that table; D and trimming were worked out from the DNA. Of approximately 240,000 clones in the sample, roughly nine tenths are singletons; the top ten hold more than 3%. The material sequenced was PBMCs or T cells enriched from blood (not recorded which). The receptor comes from a young woman in a cohort exposed to, infected with or recovered from COVID-19 (not recorded which). The chain recombines TRBV4-2 with TRBJ1-5; the D gene is possibly TRBD1 (6 bases). The CDR3 sequence: CASSQEVGTNNQPQHF. For the CDR3, the DNA is TGTGCCAGCAGCCAGGAAGTCGGGACAAACAATCAGCCCCAGCATTTT.